Presented here are 9 T cell receptor beta chains from one specimen sequenced in a study of blood T cell dynamics during melanoma immunotherapy. Sequencing was performed with immunoSEQ multiplex PCR; in TCRdb, only in-frame clones are kept and a portion is missing. The sample records 11,000 or so clones, 70% to 90% being singletons. Time point given: week 3, after first cycle of checkpoint inhibitor. The input for sequencing was blood, taken from a patient treated with checkpoint blockade. These receptors were collected from a human donor with melanoma.

The V call is TRBV5-5, the J call TRBJ1-2, with TRBD1 identical over 7 bases. Looked up from germline, CDR1 is SGHKS and CDR2 is YYEKEE (reference sequence). The CDR3 length is 14 residues. V shed 4 bases and J 7 bases; nucleotides not matched to a gene: 10. The CDR3 spells CASSTREGATGYTF. The CDR3 DNA reads TGTGCCAGCAGCACCCGGGAGGGGGCGACTGGCTACACCTTC.

This chain uses TRBV9 with TRBJ2-2, with 11 nucleotides matching TRBD2. V lost 4 bases to trimming and J lost 2 bases; unmatched junction nucleotides: 10. CDR3 size: 18 residues. Germline V gene data show CDR1 as SGDLS and CDR2 as YYNGEE. CDR3 bases: TGTGCCAGCAGCCGTGGGCTAGCGGGGGGCTATAACACCGGGGAGCTGTTTTTT. Translated, it gives CASSRGLAGGYNTGELFF.

This clone is a singleton in its sample. CDR3 nucleotide sequence: TGTGCCAGCAGCTTATTAGCCTGGGGGACACCTAGCACAGATACGCAGTATTTT. This gives the protein CASSLLAWGTPSTDTQYF. This rearrangement joins TRBV7-6 to TRBJ2-3, with a tentative D call TRBD1 (6 bases). Trimming stripped 2 bases from V and 0 bases from J, with 18 bases between. The CDR3 length is 18 residues. Per germline, CDR1 SGHVS and CDR2 FNYEAQ. Full variable domain (outside the CDR3, taken from reference TRBV7-6 and TRBJ2-3): GAGVSQSPRYKVTKRGQDVALRCDPISGHVSLYWYRQALGQGPEFLTYFNYEAQQDKSGLPNDRFSAERPEGSISTLTIQRTEQRDSAMYRCASSLLAWGTPSTDTQYFGPGTRLTVL.

The chain employs TRBV19 and TRBJ1-1, with 7 bases that match TRBD1. Germline V gives CDR1 LNHDA, CDR2 SQIVND (reference sequence). Germline trimming cut 3 bases from V and 3 bases from J; bases unmatched to any gene: 4. CDR3 length: 14 residues. CDR3 residues: CASSIPGGYTEAFF. CDR3 nucleotides: TGTGCCAGTAGTATCCCAGGGGGGTACACTGAAGCTTTCTTT.

In DNA form, the CDR3 reads TGTGCCAGCAGCACCCCGGGCGGGGGCACTTGGACGCAGTATTTT. Protein: CASSTPGGGTWTQYF. V and J are TRBV7-8 and TRBJ2-3; TRBD2 might be the D (7 bases). The germline V gene encodes CDR1 SGHVS and CDR2 FQNEAQ. V was clipped by 5 bases and J by 9 bases, with 21 bases between them. This CDR3 contains 15 residues.

The chain combines TRBV19 with TRBJ1-2; weak D call: TRBD1 (5 bases). The V gene's germline CDR1 is LNHDA and CDR2 SQIVND (reference sequence). CDR3 length: 15 residues. Trimming pared 6 bases from V and 8 bases from J, leaving 22 bases between. CDR3 coding DNA: TGTGCCAGTAGCGTCCCGGGCAGGGAAATTGTCGGCTACACCTTC. It translates to CASSVPGREIVGYTF.

The chain has TRBV7-2 and TRBJ2-5; TRBD1 matches at 11 bases. CDR3 length: 12 amino acids. V gave up 11 bases and J gave up 5 bases; unmatched junction bases: 4. The germline V gene encodes CDR1 SGHTA and CDR2 FQGNSA. This CDR3 reads CAGQGAGETQYF. CDR3 nucleotide sequence: TGTGCCGGACAGGGGGCCGGGGAGACCCAGTACTTC.

The chain joins TRBV6-5 to TRBJ2-5; D ambiguous. Germline CDR1 is MNHEY and CDR2 is SVGAGI. V lost 6 bases and J lost 1, with 9 bases in between. This CDR3 has 13 residues. CDR3 nucleotides: TGTGCCAGCAGACTACTCGCCCAAGAGACCCAGTACTTC. This sequence encodes CASRLLAQETQYF.

The V call is TRBV6-5, the J call TRBJ2-1, with D uncertain. The V end was cut by 4 bases, the J end by 5 bases, with 12 bases between. The CDR3 extends over 14 amino acids. The V gene's germline CDR1 is MNHEY and CDR2 SVGAGI. The DNA for the CDR3 is TGTGCCAGCAGTTTACGGACGATACACAATGAGCAGTTCTTC. It yields the protein CASSLRTIHNEQFF.